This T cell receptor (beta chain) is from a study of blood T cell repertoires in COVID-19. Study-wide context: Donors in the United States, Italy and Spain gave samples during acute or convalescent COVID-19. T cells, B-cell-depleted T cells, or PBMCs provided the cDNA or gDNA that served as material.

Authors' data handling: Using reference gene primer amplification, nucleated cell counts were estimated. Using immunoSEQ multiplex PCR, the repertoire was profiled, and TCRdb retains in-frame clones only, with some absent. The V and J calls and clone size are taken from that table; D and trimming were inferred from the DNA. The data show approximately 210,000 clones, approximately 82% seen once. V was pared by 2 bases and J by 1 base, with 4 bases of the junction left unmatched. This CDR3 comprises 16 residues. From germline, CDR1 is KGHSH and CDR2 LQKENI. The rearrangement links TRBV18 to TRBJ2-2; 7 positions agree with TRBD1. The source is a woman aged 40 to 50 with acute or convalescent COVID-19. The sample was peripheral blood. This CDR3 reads CASSPKGGRNTGELFF. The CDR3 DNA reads TGTGCCAGCTCACCAAAAGGGGGCAGGAACACCGGGGAGCTGTTTTTT.